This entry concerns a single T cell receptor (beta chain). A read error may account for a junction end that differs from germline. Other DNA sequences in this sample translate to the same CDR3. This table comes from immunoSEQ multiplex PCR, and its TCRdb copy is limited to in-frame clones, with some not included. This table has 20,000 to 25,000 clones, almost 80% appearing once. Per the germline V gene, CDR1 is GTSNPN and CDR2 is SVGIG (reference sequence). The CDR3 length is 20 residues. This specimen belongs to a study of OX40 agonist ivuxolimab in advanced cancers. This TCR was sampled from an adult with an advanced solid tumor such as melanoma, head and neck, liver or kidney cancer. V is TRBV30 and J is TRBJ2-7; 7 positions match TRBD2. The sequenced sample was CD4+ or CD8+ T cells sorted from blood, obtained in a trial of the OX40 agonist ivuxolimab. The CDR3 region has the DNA TGTGCCTGGAGTTCCGCCATACTGGGACTAAGCGTCTTACAAACTTACGAGCAGTACTTT. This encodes CAWSSAILGLSVLQTYEQYF.